What follows are 27 T cell receptor beta chains derived from one specimen sequenced in a study of cytomegalovirus exposure and HLA in healthy donors. 13 Jbeta primers and 60 Vbeta primers were used for the PCR. The repertoire was sequenced with immunoSEQ multiplex PCR; TCRdb's copy has only in-frame clones and lacks some. The sample shows about 190,000 clones, roughly four fifths of them seen only once. The material sequenced was PBMCs. These receptor sequences come from a woman aged 25-40 years in good health and CMV-seropositive.

The rearrangement links TRBV27 to TRBJ2-5; 10 positions match TRBD1. Trimming removed 2 bases from V and 4 bases from J; junction bases left unmatched: 16. CDR1 and CDR2 from the germline V gene are MNHEY and SMNVEV (reference sequence). The CDR3 has 19 amino acids. The CDR3 sequence: CASSLIYQSRDRGRETQYF. CDR3 sequence (DNA): TGTGCCAGCAGTTTAATCTATCAGTCCCGGGACAGGGGACGAGAGACCCAGTACTTC.

The chain uses TRBV4-1 and TRBJ2-7; 7 nucleotides line up with TRBD1. The CDR3 spans 16 residues. Germline-derived CDR1 and CDR2 are MGHRA and YSYEKL. V trimming: 1 base; J trimming: 3 bases; junction bases outside the gene matches: 9. The CDR3 DNA follows: TGCGCCAGCAGCCAAGGTTCGACAGGGACGGTCTACGAGCAGTACTTC. It encodes CASSQGSTGTVYEQYF.

A few counts support this clone. V gene TRBV27 combines with J gene TRBJ2-1; 7 positions match TRBD1. Trimming removed 6 bases from V and 4 bases from J; junction bases left unmatched: 9. Germline CDR1 is MNHEY and CDR2 is SMNVEV (reference sequence). CDR3 length: 15 residues. CDR3 protein: CASRLGQAPYNEQFF. CDR3 in DNA: TGTGCCAGCAGACTCGGACAGGCCCCATACAATGAGCAGTTCTTC.

The V call is TRBV19, the J call TRBJ1-2; D is undetermined. This CDR3 region has 12 residues. Trimming cost V 5 bases and J 5 bases, with 9 bases left between them. Germline V gives CDR1 LNHDA, CDR2 SQIVND (reference sequence). CDR3 DNA: TGTGCCAGTAGTTCCCCCCTATATGGCTACACCTTC. This sequence encodes CASSSPLYGYTF.

The chain links TRBV5-1 to TRBJ2-7; 8 bases align to TRBD2. V was pared by 6 bases and J by 7 bases, with 12 bases of the junction left unmatched. The CDR3 totals 14 residues. CDR1 is SGHRS, CDR2 YFSETQ, per germline. The CDR3 nucleotides are TGCGCCAGCACCCCCCGAGCGGGAGCGGGGGAGCAGTACTTC. The encoded protein is CASTPRAGAGEQYF.

The chain carries TRBV27 and TRBJ2-7; tentatively, D is TRBD2 (5 bases). The germline V gene has CDR1 MNHEY and CDR2 SMNVEV (reference sequence). Deletions cut 6 bases from V and 6 bases from J, with 18 bases between. The CDR3 runs 14 residues. The CDR3 reads CASREFDGSSEQYF. CDR3 coding DNA: TGTGCCAGCAGAGAATTTGATGGGAGCTCCGAGCAGTACTTC.

The chain joins TRBV6-1 to TRBJ2-3; maybe TRBD2 (5 bases). The CDR3 extends over 14 amino acids. Per germline, CDR1 MNHNS and CDR2 SASEGT. V gave up 8 bases and J gave up 0 bases, with 12 bases separating them. CDR3 nucleotide sequence: TGTGCCAGCCAGAGGGTGACTAGCACAGATACGCAGTATTTT. Its translation is CASQRVTSTDTQYF.

Turning to this clone: At one boundary the junction diverges from the germline segment, which might be a read error. For the CDR3, the DNA is TGTTCCAGCAGTATCCCGGGGGTGGCTAATGAAAAACTGTTTTTT. As protein: CSSSIPGVANEKLFF. The chain uses TRBV7-9 and TRBJ1-4, with TRBD1 as a possible D gene (5 bases). Looked up from germline, CDR1 is SEHNR and CDR2 is FQNEAQ (reference sequence). The CDR3 spans 15 residues.

The chain uses TRBV6-1 and TRBJ2-1, with 11 bases aligning to TRBD1. The CDR3 is 16 residues long. Germline loops: CDR1 MNHNS, CDR2 SASEGT. The V segment lost 3 bases and the J segment 4 bases; nucleotides outside the gene matches: 5. This CDR3 is CASSEVGTGGYNEQFF. The DNA for the CDR3 is TGTGCCAGCAGTGAGGTTGGGACAGGGGGGTACAATGAGCAGTTCTTC.

This chain uses TRBV27 with TRBJ2-3; no reliable D call. From germline, CDR1 is MNHEY and CDR2 SMNVEV (reference sequence). This CDR3 spans 16 amino acids. The ends were cut back, 2 bases at V and 0 bases at J, with 12 bases in the middle. CDR3 protein: CASSLRQAPSTDTQYF. DNA of the CDR3: TGTGCCAGCAGTTTACGCCAGGCTCCTAGCACAGATACGCAGTATTTT.

The chain carries TRBV5-1 and TRBJ2-5, with 12 bases fitting TRBD1. V was pared by 1 base and J by 3 bases, with 4 bases of the junction left unmatched. Germline-derived CDR1 and CDR2 are SGHRS and YFSETQ. The CDR3 loop spans 16 amino acids. The CDR3 loop is CASSLWGQGAEETQYF. In DNA form, the CDR3 reads TGCGCCAGCAGCTTGTGGGGACAGGGGGCTGAAGAGACCCAGTACTTC.

The V gene is TRBV5-1, the J gene TRBJ1-1; unclear D gene. This CDR3 contains 15 residues. Trimming pared 2 bases from V and 0 bases from J, leaving 11 bases between. Germline-derived CDR1 and CDR2 are SGHRS and YFSETQ. The CDR3 DNA sequence: TGCGCCAGCAGCTTAGTGCCCGGGTTGAACACTGAAGCTTTCTTT. It yields the protein CASSLVPGLNTEAFF.

This chain links TRBV29-1 with TRBJ2-3, with D unclear. The length of the CDR3 is 13 residues. The germline CDR1 and CDR2 sequences are SQVTM and ANQGSEA. Trimming removed 7 bases at V and 2 bases at J, with 13 bases between. DNA of the CDR3: TGCAGCGCCCCACTGACAAACACAGATACGCAGTATTTT. Amino acid sequence: CSAPLTNTDTQYF.

As regards this clone: One end of the junction does not line up with germline, which may come from a read error. The rearrangement uses TRBV28 and TRBJ2-6, with a tentative D call TRBD1 (6 bases). This CDR3 is 15 amino acids long. Germline CDR1 is MDHEN and CDR2 is SYDVKM. The CDR3 DNA reads TGTGCCAGCAGTTACAGGGTTTCTGGGGCCAACGTCCCGACTTTC. Translating gives CASSYRVSGANVPTF.

The V gene is TRBV27, the J gene TRBJ1-2; 7 bases are shared with TRBD1. This CDR3 has 16 amino acids. Per germline, CDR1 MNHEY and CDR2 SMNVEV (reference sequence). V shed 6 bases and J 2 bases; nucleotides not matched to a gene: 12. This CDR3 is CASSPKGTVPNYGYTF. As DNA, the CDR3 is TGTGCCAGCAGCCCGAAGGGGACAGTACCAAACTATGGCTACACCTTC.

V and J are TRBV27 and TRBJ2-7, with 9 nucleotides matching TRBD2. The germline V gene encodes CDR1 MNHEY and CDR2 SMNVEV (reference sequence). The J segment lost 0 bases and the V segment lost 2 bases, leaving 5 bases of the junction unmatched. The CDR3 covers 16 residues. CDR3 sequence (DNA): TGTGCCAGCAGTTTAAACTTGGGACTAGCCTCCTACGAGCAGTACTTC. Translated: CASSLNLGLASYEQYF.

This clone was picked up one time. The chain has TRBV4-1 and TRBJ1-1; the D is unclear. V was clipped by 3 bases and J by 1 base, with 12 bases between them. This CDR3 is built from 15 residues. The germline V gene has CDR1 MGHRA and CDR2 YSYEKL. The CDR3 sequence is CASSQGDGSNTEAFF. The CDR3 coding sequence is TGCGCCAGCAGCCAGGGTGACGGGTCGAACACTGAAGCTTTCTTT.

V is TRBV5-4 and J is TRBJ1-4; TRBD1 might be the D (5 bases). Germline loops: CDR1 SGHNT, CDR2 YYREEE (reference sequence). V was shortened by 4 bases and J by 2 bases, with 9 bases between the two germline ends. The CDR3 consists of 14 residues. The CDR3 reads CASSTRVTNEKLFF. The CDR3 nucleotides are TGTGCCAGCAGCACCAGGGTTACTAATGAAAAACTGTTTTTT.

This clone has a single count. This chain uses TRBV7-2 with TRBJ2-2, with 10 nucleotides matching TRBD1. This CDR3 comprises 15 residues. Per germline, CDR1 SGHTA and CDR2 FQGNSA. V gave up 6 bases and J gave up 5 bases; unmatched junction bases: 6. The CDR3 sequence: CASRLDRGQTGELFF. The CDR3 nucleotides read TGTGCCAGCAGACTAGACAGGGGGCAGACCGGGGAGCTGTTTTTT.

V usage is TRBV6-5 and J usage is TRBJ2-1; D unclear. CDR1 and CDR2 from the germline V gene are MNHEY and SVGAGI. The CDR3 sequence is 13 residues long. V was pared by 5 bases and J by 0 bases, with 5 bases between. CDR3 bases: TGTGCCAGCAGTCGAGGCTCCTACAATGAGCAGTTCTTC. Its translation: CASSRGSYNEQFF.

The CDR3 DNA reads TGTGCCAGCAGTTTATCGGCCGGGACAGGCGGGTACGAGCAGTACTTC. Its translation: CASSLSAGTGGYEQYF. The chain recombines TRBV27 with TRBJ2-7, with TRBD1 matching over 8 bases. CDR1 is MNHEY, CDR2 SMNVEV, per germline (reference sequence). V lost 0 bases, J lost 4 bases, and 8 bases stayed unmatched. This CDR3 is 16 amino acids long.

The rearrangement joins TRBV15 to TRBJ2-2; TRBD1 aligns across 10 bases. Germline V lookup: CDR1 LNHNV, CDR2 YYDKDF (reference sequence). The CDR3 has 15 amino acids. V lost 3 bases and J lost 7; bases outside the gene matches: 5. The CDR3 DNA follows: TGTGCCACCAGCAGGGGACAGGGGTTTAACGGGGAGCTGTTTTTT. This translates into CATSRGQGFNGELFF.

In this sample, this clone turned up once. V is TRBV11-2 and J is TRBJ2-3, with 16 bases identical to TRBD2. Germline V gene data show CDR1 as SGHAT and CDR2 as FQNNGV. The CDR3 has 18 amino acids. Losses at the gene ends were 5 bases for V and 4 bases for J; bases not matched to a gene: 9. CDR3 amino acids: CASSAPGLAGGRADTQYF. The CDR3 DNA is TGTGCCAGCAGCGCACCGGGACTAGCGGGAGGGCGGGCAGATACGCAGTATTTT. Full variable domain (rest looked up from reference TRBV11-2 and TRBJ2-3): EAGVAQSPRYKIIEKRQSVAFWCNPISGHATLYWYQQILGQGPKLLIQFQNNGVVDDSQLPKDRFSAERLKGVDSTLKIQPAKLEDSAVYLCASSAPGLAGGRADTQYFGPGTRLTVL.

This clone was counted a few times. The CDR3, as DNA: TGTGCCAGCAGCTCTAGCGGGAGTTCTTATGAGCAGTTCTTC. It specifies CASSSSGSSYEQFF. The rearrangement joins TRBV13 to TRBJ2-1; 10 nucleotides line up with TRBD2. The CDR3 loop spans 14 amino acids. Trimming at V came to 4 bases and at J to 8 bases, leaving 5 bases not matched to a gene. Germline CDR1 is PRHDT and CDR2 is FYEKMQ (reference sequence).

This clone was detected only once. The V call is TRBV18, the J call TRBJ1-5; 7 bases are shared with TRBD1. The CDR3 totals 13 residues. The V gene's germline CDR1 is KGHSH and CDR2 LQKENI. The trim removed 6 bases at V and 8 bases at J, leaving 7 bases unmatched. CDR3 coding DNA: TGTGCCAGCTCCGTGGACAGGCGAGAGCCCCAGCATTTT. It encodes CASSVDRREPQHF.

The chain carries TRBV5-1 and TRBJ1-4; D is unresolved. This CDR3 spans 17 amino acids. The ends were cut back, 4 bases at V and 3 bases at J, with 19 bases in the middle. Per the germline V gene, CDR1 is SGHRS and CDR2 is YFSETQ. As DNA, the CDR3 is TGCGCCAGCAGCCCAGGACGTCTGCGGGCCCCTAATGAAAAACTGTTTTTT. It encodes CASSPGRLRAPNEKLFF.

This rearrangement joins TRBV16 to TRBJ2-7; 10 bases align to TRBD2. Trimming at V came to 5 bases and at J to 3 bases, leaving 4 bases not matched to a gene. This CDR3 contains 14 residues. Germline V gene sequence: CDR1 KGHSY, CDR2 FQNENV. The CDR3 loop is CASSTLAGDYEQYF. In DNA form, the CDR3 reads TGTGCCAGCAGCACCCTAGCGGGGGACTACGAGCAGTACTTC. Complete variable domain (other parts from reference TRBV16 and TRBJ2-7): GEEVAQTPKHLVRGEGQKAKLYCAPIKGHSYVFWYQQVLKNEFKFLISFQNENVFDETGMPKERFSAKCLPNSPCSLEIQATKLEDSAVYFCASSTLAGDYEQYFGPGTRLTVT.